The clone carrying this T cell receptor (beta chain) was recorded a few times. The data stem from a study of blood T cell repertoires in COVID-19. At the level of the study: Material from acute and convalescent COVID-19 was sourced from the United States, Italy and Spain.

The length of the CDR3 is 13 residues. Germline assignment: CDR1 LNHDA and CDR2 SQIVND (reference sequence). Between the trimmed V and J ends, which lost 5 bases and 0 bases, there was a span of 8 bases. The authors' processing: From reference gene primer amplification, estimates of nucleated cell counts were derived. Profiled with immunoSEQ multiplex PCR; TCRdb holds only in-frame clones, not every one. Clone size and V and J calls were adopted from that table, with D and trimming inferred from the DNA. This sample has approximately 150,000 clones; roughly 83% occur once, and the top ten carry more than 4.5%.

Sequenced: PBMCs or T cells enriched from blood (not recorded which). This chain uses TRBV19 with TRBJ2-7; D is unresolved. The sequence was collected from a man between 65 and 80 years old who had been exposed to COVID-19. CDR3 coding DNA: TGTGCCAGTAGTTTTGCCAGCTCCTACGAGCAGTACTTC. Translating gives CASSFASSYEQYF.